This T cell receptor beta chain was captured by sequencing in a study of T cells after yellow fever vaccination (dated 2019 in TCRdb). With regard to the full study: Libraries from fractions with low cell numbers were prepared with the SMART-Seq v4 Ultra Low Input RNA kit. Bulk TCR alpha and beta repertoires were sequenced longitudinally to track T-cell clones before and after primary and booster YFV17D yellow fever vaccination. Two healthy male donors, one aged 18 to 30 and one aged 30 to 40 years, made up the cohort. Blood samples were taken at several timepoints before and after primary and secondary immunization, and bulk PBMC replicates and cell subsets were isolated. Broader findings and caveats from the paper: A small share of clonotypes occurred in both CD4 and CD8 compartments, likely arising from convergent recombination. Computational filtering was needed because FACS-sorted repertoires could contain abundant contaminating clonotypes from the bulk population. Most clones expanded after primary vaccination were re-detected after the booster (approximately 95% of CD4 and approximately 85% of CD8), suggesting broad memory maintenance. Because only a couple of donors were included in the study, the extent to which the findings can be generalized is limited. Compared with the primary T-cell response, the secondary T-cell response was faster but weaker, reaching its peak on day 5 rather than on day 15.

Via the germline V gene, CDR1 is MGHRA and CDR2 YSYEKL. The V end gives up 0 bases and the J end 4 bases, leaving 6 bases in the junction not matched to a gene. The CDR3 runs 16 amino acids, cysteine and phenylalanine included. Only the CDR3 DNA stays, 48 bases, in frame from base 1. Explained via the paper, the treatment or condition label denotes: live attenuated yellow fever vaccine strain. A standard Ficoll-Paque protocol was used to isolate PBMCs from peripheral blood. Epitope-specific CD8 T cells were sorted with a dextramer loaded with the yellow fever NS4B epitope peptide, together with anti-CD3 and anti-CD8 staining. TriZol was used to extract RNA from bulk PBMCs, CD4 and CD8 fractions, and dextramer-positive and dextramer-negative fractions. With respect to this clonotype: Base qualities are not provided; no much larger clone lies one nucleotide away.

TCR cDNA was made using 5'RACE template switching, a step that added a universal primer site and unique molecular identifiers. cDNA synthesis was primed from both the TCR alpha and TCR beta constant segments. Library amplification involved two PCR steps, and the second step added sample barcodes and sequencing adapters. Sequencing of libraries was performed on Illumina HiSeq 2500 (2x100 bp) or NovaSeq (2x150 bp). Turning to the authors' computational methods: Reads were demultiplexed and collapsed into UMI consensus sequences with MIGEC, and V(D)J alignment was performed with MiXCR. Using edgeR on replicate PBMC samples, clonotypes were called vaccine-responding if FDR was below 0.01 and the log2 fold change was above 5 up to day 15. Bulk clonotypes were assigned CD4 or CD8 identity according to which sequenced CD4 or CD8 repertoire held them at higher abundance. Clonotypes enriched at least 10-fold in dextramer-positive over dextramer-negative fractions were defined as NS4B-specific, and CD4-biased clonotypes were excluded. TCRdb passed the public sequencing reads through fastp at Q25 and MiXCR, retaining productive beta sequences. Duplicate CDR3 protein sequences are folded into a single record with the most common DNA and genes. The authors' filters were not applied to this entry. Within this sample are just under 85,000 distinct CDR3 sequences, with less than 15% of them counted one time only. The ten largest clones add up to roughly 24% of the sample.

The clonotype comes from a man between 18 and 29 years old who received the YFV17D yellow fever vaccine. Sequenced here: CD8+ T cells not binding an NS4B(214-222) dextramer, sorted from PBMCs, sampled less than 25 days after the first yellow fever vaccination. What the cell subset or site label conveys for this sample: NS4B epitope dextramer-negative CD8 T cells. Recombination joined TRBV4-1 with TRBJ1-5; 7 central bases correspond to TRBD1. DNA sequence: TGCGCCAGCAGCCAAGATAGGGACAGAGCAAATCAGCCCCAGCATTTT. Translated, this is CASSQDRDRANQPQHF.